The source of this T cell receptor (beta chain) is a study of blood T cell repertoires in COVID-19 (dated by TCRdb to 2020 to 2021). As for the study more broadly: Collaborator samples came from the United States, Italy and Spain and covered acute and convalescent phases of COVID-19. The prospective study material was composed of cDNA or gDNA derived from T cells, B-cell-depleted T cells, or PBMCs. Deeply sampled blood TCRbeta repertoires from subjects exposed to, actively infected with, or recovered from COVID-19 were included in the dataset. The repertoires were released in a freely available public database meant as a resource for research on the immune response to SARS-CoV-2. Samples were obtained from the ongoing ImmuneRACE study (first 160 participants) and from approximately 1,200 subjects provided by 6 global collaborators. Nearly every sample came with metadata listing a de-identified subject ID, COVID-19 status, age in years and sex. Where available, HLA class I and class II types were obtained from metadata supplied by the sample provider rather than from assay-based typing. Paper-wide results and their limitations: How much clinical and demographic metadata was included differed by source and by participant, and the metadata was provided uncurated.

With regard to this clone: There is no known antigen for this receptor. Per-base qualities were not stored, and no clone one base away is much larger.

One collaborating source in Seattle enrolled patients during active infection and followed them longitudinally through the course of disease. The collaborating institutions used their own protocols to collect whole blood in K2EDTA tubes. For TCRbeta analysis, collaborators shipped samples in one of three forms: frozen whole blood, isolated PBMCs, or DNA extracted from either of those sample types. TCRbeta CDR3 regions were amplified from genomic DNA by means of the immunoSEQ Assay, a bias-controlled multiplex PCR. The original methods were these. Nucleated cell counts per sample were estimated from amplification of reference gene primers within the assay. Sequence reads were collapsed and filtered to measure the absolute abundance of every unique TCRbeta CDR3 rearrangement. For each sample, productive Simpson clonality was calculated by taking the square root of Simpson's diversity index across productive rearrangements. Imported from immuneACCESS, the table was reduced by TCRdb to in-frame sequences with V and J called. These copies leave out some clones; in studies compared against another copy, an unresolved V gene accounts for under half, and the cause of the remainder is not known. V and J calls and clone size are as listed in that table; D and trimming were resolved from the DNA. The sample table lists about 300,000 clones, over 75% of them with a count of one. The ten largest account for 6.5% to 8% of the sample.

The sequence was obtained from a woman between 25 and 40 years old with COVID-19, enrolled during active disease. Sequencing used peripheral blood.

CDR3 reads: CASSQPGAVLGNQPQHF. Here is the DNA: TGTGCCAGCAGCCAACCAGGGGCCGTTTTGGGCAATCAGCCCCAGCATTTT. In this chain, TRBV14 is recombined with TRBJ1-5; TRBD1 is a possible D gene, resting on 6 matching bases. Trimming takes 2 bases from V and 2 bases from J, and the germline ends sit 16 bases apart. From a lookup of the germline V gene, CDR1 and CDR2 are SGHDN and FVKESK. The CDR3, from cysteine to phenylalanine, totals 17 residues. Only CDR3 DNA is held: 51 bases, read in frame from base 1. Beyond the CDR3, the reference TRBV14 and TRBJ1-5 genes provide the residues; the full variable domain reads: EAGVTQFPSHSVIEKGQTVTLRCDPISGHDNLYWYRRVMGKEIKFLLHFVKESKQDESGMPNNRFLAERTGGTYSTLKVQPAELEDSGVYFCASSQPGAVLGNQPQHFGDGTRLSIL.